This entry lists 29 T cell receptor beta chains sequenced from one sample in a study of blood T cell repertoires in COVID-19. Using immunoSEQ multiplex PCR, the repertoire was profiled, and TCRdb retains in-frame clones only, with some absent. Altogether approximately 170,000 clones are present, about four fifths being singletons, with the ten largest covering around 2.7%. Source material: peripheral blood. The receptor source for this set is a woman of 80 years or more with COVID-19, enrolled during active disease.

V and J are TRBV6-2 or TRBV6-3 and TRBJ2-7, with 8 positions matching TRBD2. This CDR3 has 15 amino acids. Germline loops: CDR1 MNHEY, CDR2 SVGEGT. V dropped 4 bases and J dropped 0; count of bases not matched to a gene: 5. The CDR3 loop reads CASSFSGANSYEQYF. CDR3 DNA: TGTGCCAGCAGTTTTAGCGGGGCGAACTCCTACGAGCAGTACTTC.

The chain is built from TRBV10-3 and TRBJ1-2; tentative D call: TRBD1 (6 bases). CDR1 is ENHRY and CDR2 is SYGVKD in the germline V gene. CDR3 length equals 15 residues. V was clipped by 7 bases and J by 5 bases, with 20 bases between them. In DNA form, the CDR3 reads TGTGCCATCAACCAAAACATCAGGGGCGGGTATGGCTACACCTTC. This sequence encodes CAINQNIRGGYGYTF.

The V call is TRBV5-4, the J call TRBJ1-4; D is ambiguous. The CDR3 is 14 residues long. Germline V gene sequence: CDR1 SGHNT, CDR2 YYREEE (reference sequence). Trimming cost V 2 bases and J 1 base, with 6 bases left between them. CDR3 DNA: TGTGCCAGCAGCTTAGCGGGAACTAATGAAAAACTGTTTTTT. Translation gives CASSLAGTNEKLFF.

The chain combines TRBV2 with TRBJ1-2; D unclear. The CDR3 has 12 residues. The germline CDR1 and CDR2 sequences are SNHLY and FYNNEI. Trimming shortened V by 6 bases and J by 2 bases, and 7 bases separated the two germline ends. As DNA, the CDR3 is TGTGCCAGCAGACAGACGAACTATGGCTACACCTTC. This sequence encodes CASRQTNYGYTF. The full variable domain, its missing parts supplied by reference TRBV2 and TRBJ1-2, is EPEVTQTPSHQVTQMGQEVILRCVPISNHLYFYWYRQILGQKVEFLVSFYNNEISEKSEIFDDQFSVERPDGSNFTLKIRSTKLEDSAMYFCASRQTNYGYTFGSGTRLTVV.

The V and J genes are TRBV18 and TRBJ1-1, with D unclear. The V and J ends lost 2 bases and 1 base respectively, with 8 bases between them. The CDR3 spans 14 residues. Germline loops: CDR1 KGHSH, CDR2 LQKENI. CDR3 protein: CASSPGSGNTEAFF. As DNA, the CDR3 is TGTGCCAGCTCACCAGGCAGCGGGAACACTGAAGCTTTCTTT.

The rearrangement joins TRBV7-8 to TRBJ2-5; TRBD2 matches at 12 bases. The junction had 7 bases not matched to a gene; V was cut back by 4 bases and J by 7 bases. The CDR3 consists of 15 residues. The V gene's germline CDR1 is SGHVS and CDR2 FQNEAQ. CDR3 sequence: CASSSLAGGPGTQYF. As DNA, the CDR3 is TGTGCCAGCAGCTCACTAGCGGGGGGCCCTGGGACCCAGTACTTC.

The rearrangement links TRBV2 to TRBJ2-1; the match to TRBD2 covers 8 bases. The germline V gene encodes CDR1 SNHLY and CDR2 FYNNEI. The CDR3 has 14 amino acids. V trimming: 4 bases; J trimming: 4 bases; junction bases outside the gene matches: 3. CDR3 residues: CASSGLAKYNEQFF. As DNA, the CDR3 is TGTGCCAGCAGTGGACTAGCGAAATACAATGAGCAGTTCTTC.

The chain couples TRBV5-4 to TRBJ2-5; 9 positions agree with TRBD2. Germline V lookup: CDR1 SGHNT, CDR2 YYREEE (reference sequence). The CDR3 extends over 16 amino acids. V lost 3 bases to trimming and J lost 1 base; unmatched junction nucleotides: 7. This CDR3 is CASSSRRAGGQETQYF. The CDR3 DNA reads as TGTGCCAGCAGCTCGCGGCGAGCGGGAGGCCAAGAGACCCAGTACTTC.

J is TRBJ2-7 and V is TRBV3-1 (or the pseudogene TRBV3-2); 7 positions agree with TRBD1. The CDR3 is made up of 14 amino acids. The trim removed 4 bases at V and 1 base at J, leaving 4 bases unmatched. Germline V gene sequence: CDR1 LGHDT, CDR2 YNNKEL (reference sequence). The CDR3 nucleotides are TGTGCCAGCAGCCTAGGGGGCGCGTCCTACGAGCAGTACTTC. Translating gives CASSLGGASYEQYF.

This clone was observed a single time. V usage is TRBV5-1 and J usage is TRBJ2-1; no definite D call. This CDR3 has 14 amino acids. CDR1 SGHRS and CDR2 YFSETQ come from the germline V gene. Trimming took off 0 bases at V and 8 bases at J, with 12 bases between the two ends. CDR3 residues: CASSLGALPHEQFF. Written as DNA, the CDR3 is TGCGCCAGCAGCTTGGGGGCGCTCCCCCATGAGCAGTTCTTC.

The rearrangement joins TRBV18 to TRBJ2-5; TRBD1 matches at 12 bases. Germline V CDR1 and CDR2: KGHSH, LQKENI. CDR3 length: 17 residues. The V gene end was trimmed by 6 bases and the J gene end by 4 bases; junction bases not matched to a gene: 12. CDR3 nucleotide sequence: TGTGCCAGCTCGCGCCGGGACAGGGGGCTGTTAGGAGAGACCCAGTACTTC. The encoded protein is CASSRRDRGLLGETQYF. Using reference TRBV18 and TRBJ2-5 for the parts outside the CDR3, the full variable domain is NAGVMQNPRHLVRRRGQEARLRCSPMKGHSHVYWYRQLPEEGLKFMVYLQKENIIDESGMPKERFSAEFPKEGPSILRIQQVVRGDSAAYFCASSRRDRGLLGETQYFGPGTRLLVL.

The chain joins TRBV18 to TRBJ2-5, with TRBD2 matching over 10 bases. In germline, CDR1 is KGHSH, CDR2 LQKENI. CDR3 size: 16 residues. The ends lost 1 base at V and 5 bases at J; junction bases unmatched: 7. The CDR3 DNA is TGTGCCAGCTCACCACAACAGCGGGGGGGTCCGGAGACCCAGTACTTC. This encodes CASSPQQRGGPETQYF.

The CDR3 reads CASSPPDSVAYGYTF. The CDR3, as DNA: TGTGCCAGCTCACCACCCGACAGTGTTGCCTATGGCTACACCTTC. This sequence joins TRBV18 and TRBJ1-2; TRBD1 might be the D (5 bases). Germline values: CDR1 KGHSH, CDR2 LQKENI. V lost 0 bases and J 4 bases, leaving 12 bases between the germline ends. The CDR3 is 15 amino acids.

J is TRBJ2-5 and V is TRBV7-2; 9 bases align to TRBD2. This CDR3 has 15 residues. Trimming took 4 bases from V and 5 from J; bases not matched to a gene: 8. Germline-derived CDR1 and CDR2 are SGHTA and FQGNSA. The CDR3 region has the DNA TGTGCCAGCAGCTCACGCGGGGGGGCCTATGAGACCCAGTACTTC. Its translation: CASSSRGGAYETQYF.

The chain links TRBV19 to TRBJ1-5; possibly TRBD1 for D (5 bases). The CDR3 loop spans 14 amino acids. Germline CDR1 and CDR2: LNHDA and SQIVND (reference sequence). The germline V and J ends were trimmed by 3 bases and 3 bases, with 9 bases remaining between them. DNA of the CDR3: TGTGCCAGTAGTATGGGCAGGGACAATCAGCCCCAGCATTTT. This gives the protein CASSMGRDNQPQHF. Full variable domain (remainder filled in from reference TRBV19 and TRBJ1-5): DGGITQSPKYLFRKEGQNVTLSCEQNLNHDAMYWYRQDPGQGLRLIYYSQIVNDFQKGDIAEGYSVSREKKESFPLTVTSAQKNPTAFYLCASSMGRDNQPQHFGDGTRLSIL.

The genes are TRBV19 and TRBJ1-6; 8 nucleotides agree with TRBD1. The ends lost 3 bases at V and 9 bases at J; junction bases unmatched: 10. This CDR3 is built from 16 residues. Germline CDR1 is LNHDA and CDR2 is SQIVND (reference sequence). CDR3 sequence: CASSMFGQGVGSPLHF. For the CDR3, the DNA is TGTGCCAGTAGTATGTTCGGACAGGGCGTTGGTTCACCCCTCCACTTT.

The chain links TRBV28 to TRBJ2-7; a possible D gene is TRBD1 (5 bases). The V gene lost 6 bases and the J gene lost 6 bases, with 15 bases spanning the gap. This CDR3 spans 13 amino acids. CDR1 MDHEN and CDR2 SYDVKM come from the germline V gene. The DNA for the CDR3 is TGTGCCAGCAGGGGGCCCGTACGGCCCGAGCAGTACTTC. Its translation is CASRGPVRPEQYF.

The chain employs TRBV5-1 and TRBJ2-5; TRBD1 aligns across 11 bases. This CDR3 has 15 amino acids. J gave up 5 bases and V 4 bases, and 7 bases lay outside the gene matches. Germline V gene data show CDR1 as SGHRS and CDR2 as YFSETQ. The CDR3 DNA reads TGCGCCAGCAGCGTAGGACAGGGGGCCCGGGAGACCCAGTACTTC. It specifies CASSVGQGARETQYF.

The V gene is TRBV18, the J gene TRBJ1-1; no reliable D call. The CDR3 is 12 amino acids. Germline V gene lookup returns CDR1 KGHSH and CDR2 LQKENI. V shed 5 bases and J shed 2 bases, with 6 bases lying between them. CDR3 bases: TGTGCCAGCTCAGGGAGCAACACTGAAGCTTTCTTT. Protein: CASSGSNTEAFF.

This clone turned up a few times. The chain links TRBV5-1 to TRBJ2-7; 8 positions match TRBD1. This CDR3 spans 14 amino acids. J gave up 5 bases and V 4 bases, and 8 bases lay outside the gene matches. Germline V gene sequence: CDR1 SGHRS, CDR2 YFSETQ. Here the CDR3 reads CASSPGDRGNEQYF. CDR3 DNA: TGCGCCAGCAGCCCGGGCGACAGGGGAAACGAGCAGTACTTC.

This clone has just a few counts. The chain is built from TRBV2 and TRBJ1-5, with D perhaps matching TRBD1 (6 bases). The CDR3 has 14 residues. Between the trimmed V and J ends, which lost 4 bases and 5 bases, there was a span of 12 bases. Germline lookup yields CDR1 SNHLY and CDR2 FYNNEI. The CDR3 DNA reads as TGTGCCAGCAGTGGGGAACAGGGATATCAGCCCCAGCATTTT. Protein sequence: CASSGEQGYQPQHF.

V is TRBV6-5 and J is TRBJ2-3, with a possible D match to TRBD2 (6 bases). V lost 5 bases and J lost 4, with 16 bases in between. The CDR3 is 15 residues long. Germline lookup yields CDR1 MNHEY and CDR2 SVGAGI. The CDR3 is CASSLAPPGADTQYF. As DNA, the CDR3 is TGTGCCAGCAGTCTAGCGCCCCCCGGCGCAGATACGCAGTATTTT.

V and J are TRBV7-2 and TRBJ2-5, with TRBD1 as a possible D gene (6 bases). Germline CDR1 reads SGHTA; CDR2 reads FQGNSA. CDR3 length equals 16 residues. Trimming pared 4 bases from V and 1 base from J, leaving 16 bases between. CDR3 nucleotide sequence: TGTGCCAGCAGCTCTACAGGGCCTACTTTCCAAGAGACCCAGTACTTC. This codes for CASSSTGPTFQETQYF.

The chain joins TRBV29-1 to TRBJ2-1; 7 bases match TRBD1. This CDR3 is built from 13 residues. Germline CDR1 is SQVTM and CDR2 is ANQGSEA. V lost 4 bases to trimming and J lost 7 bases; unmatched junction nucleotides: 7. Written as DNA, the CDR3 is TGCAGCGTTGCGACAGGGAGTGTGAATGAGCAGTTCTTC. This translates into CSVATGSVNEQFF.

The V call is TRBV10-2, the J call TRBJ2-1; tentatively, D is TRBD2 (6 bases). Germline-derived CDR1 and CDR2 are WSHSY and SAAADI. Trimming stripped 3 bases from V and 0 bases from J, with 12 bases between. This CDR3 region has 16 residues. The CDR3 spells CASSDRAGYSYNEQFF. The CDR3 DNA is TGCGCCAGCAGTGACAGGGCGGGGTACTCCTACAATGAGCAGTTCTTC.

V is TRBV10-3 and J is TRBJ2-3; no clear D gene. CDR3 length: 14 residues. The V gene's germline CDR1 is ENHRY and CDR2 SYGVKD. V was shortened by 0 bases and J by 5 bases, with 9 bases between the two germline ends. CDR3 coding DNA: TGTGCCATCAGTGAGTCTAGTACCGAAGATACGCAGTATTTT. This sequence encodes CAISESSTEDTQYF.

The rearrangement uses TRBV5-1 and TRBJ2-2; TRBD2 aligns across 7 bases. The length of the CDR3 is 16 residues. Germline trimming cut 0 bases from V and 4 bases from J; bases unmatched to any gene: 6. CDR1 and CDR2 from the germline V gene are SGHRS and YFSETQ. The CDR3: CASSLVGRGGTGELFF. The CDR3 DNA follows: TGCGCCAGCAGCTTGGTAGGGAGGGGCGGCACCGGGGAGCTGTTTTTT.

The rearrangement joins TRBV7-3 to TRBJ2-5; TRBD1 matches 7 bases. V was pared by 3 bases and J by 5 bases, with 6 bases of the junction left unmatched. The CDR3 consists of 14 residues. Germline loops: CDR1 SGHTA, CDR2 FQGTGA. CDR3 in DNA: TGTGCCAGCAGCTTGACAGGGTTCATTGAGACCCAGTACTTC. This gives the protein CASSLTGFIETQYF.

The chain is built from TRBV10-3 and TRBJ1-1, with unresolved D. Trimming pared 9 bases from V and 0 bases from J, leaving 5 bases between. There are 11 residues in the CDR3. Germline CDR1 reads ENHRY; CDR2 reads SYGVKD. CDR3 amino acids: CAIRVNTEAFF. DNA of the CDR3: TGTGCCATTCGGGTGAACACTGAAGCTTTCTTT.